This T cell receptor beta chain is from a study of cytomegalovirus exposure and HLA in healthy donors. Study details: Drawn from HLA-typed donors, tens of millions of unique TCRs were held in an early data release.

Both 60 Vbeta primers and 13 Jbeta primers went into the PCR. Here immunoSEQ multiplex PCR was the method, and the copy in TCRdb shows in-frame clones only, minus some. The repertoire has some 180,000 clones, around 80% of them found once; the top ten carry around 1.6%. V dropped 3 bases and J dropped 1; count of bases not matched to a gene: 4. Germline lookup yields CDR1 LNHDA and CDR2 SQIVND (reference sequence). The length of the CDR3 is 17 residues. The source material was PBMCs. The receptor's source is a man aged 40-49 years in good health and CMV-seropositive. V and J are TRBV19 and TRBJ2-1; 12 positions match TRBD2. This CDR3 reads CASSIPGLAGSYNEQFF. The CDR3 nucleotides are TGTGCCAGTAGTATTCCGGGACTAGCGGGTTCCTACAATGAGCAGTTCTTC.